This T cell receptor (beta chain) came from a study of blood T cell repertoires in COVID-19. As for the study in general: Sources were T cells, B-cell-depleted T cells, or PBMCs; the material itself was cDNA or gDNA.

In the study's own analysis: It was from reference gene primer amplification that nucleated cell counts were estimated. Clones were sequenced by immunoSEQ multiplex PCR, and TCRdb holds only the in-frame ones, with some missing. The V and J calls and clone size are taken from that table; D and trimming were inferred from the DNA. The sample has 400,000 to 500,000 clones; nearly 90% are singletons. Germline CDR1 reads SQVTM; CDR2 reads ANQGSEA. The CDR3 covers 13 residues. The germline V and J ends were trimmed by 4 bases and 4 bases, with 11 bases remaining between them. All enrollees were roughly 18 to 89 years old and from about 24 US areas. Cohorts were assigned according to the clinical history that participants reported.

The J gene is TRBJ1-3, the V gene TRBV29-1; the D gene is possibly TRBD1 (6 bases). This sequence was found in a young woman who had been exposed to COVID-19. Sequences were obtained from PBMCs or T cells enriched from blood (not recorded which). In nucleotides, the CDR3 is TGCAGCGTTGGAACGGACAGCGGAAACACCATATATTTT. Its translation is CSVGTDSGNTIYF. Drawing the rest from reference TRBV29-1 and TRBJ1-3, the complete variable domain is SAVISQKPSRDICQRGTSLTIQCQVDSQVTMMFWYRQQPGQSLTLIATANQGSEATYESGFVIDKFPISRPNLTFSTLTVSNMSPEDSSIYLCSVGTDSGNTIYFGEGSWLTVV.